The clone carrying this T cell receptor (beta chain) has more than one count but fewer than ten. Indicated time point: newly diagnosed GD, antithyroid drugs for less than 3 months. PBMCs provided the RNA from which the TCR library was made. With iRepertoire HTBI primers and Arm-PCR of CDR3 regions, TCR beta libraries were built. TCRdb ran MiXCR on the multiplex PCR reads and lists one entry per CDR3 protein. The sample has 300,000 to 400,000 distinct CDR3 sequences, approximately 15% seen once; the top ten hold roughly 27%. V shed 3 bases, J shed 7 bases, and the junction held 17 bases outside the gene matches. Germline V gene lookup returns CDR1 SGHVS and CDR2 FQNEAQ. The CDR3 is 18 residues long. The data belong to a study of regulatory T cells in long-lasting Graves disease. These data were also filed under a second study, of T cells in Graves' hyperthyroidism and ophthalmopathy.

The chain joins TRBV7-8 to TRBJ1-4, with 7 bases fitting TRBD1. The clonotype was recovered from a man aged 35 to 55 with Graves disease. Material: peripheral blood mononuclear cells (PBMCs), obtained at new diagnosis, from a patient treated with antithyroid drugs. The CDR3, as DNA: TGTGCCAGCAGCTTCTTCCGACAGGGCCCTCACCGTACTGAAAAACTGTTTTTT. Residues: CASSFFRQGPHRTEKLFF.